This entry concerns a single T cell receptor (beta chain). As yet, its antigen is unknown. Measured with immunoSEQ multiplex PCR; TCRdb has only the in-frame clones, and not every one. The table has 63,000 or so clones, roughly 87% seen once. CDR3 length: 12 residues. Germline assignment: CDR1 SGHTS and CDR2 YDEGEE. Deletions cut 4 bases from V and 5 bases from J, with 10 bases between. This sample is part of a study of T cell responses to AZD1222 COVID-19 vaccine. Background on the study: Doses given second, at about 4 or about 12 weeks, were pooled. Study-level points and caveats: Spike regions recognized by vaccine-associated CD4 TCRs spanned the protein, led by 160-218 and 743-854. After two AZD1222 doses, spike-specific TCR breadth and depth rose versus day 0.

The chain has TRBV5-8 and TRBJ2-7; D is ambiguous. The source was peripheral blood, collected on day 0 of AZD1222 vaccination. The TCR comes from an adult in good health. CDR3 bases: TGTGCCAGCAGCCTTGTCCCCCACGAGCAGTACTTC. As protein: CASSLVPHEQYF.